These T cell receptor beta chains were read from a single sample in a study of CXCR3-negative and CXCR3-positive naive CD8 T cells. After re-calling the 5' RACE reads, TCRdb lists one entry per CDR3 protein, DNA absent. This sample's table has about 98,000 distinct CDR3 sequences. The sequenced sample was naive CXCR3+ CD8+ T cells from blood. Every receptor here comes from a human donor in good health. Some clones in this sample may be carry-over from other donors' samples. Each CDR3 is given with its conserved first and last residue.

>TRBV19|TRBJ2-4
CASSTFGGLAKNIQYF
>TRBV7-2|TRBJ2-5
CASSRGLAGDLGDF
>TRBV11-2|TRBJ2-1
CASSSGGTSYNEQFF
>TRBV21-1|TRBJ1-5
CASSPGQVGGPQHF
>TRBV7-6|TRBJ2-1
CASSFLGLVSYNEQFF
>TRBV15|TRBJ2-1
CATSRASGGAGEQFF
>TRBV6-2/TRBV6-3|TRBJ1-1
CASSYFGRITEAFF
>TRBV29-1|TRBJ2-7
CSVPRGYEQYF
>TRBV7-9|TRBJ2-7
CASSYDRGQYEQYF
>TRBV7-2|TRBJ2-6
CASSLWGSGANVLTF
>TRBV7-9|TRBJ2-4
CASSPLGWPGGATKNIQYF
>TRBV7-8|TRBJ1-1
CASTPMGQGRVSTEAFF
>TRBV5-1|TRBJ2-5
CASSSSRGLETQYF
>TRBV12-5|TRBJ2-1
CASGPPDRWGEQFF
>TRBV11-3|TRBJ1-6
CASSPRDIGTYNSPLHF
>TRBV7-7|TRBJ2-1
CASSLGTYGKNEQFF
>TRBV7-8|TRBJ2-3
CASSSRVSDTQYF
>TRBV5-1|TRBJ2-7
CASSYPTVTYEQYF
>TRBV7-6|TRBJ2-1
CASSLSTYNEQFF
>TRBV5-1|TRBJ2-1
CASRIAGATFGEQFF
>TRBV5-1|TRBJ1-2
CASSLDPGQGYGYTF
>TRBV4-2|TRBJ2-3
CASSQRSNRGLTTDTQYF
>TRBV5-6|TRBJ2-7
CASSRTGIYEQYF
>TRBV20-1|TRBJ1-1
CSAPPGSSNTEAFF
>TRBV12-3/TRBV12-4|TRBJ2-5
CASSVELGGPETQYF
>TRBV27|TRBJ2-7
CASSLNRNYEQYF
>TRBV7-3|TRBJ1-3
CASSPDRSSGNTIYF
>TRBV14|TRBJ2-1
CASSLAGPYNEQFF